The 3 T cell receptor beta chains in this list originate from one sample, sequenced in a study of cytomegalovirus exposure and HLA in healthy donors. PCR primers comprised 60 Vbeta and 13 Jbeta primers. The repertoire was sequenced with immunoSEQ multiplex PCR; TCRdb's copy has only in-frame clones and lacks some. The sample lists some 110,000 clones, approximately 70% occurring once. Sequenced material: PBMCs. Source of these receptors: a woman aged 25-40 years in good health and CMV-seronegative.

A remark on this clone: Other DNA sequences within the sample encode an identical CDR3. The V and J genes are TRBV5-8 and TRBJ1-1; D perhaps matches TRBD1 (5 bases). This CDR3 comprises 12 residues. Trimming pared 8 bases from V and 4 bases from J, leaving 12 bases between. CDR1 is SGHTS, CDR2 YDEGEE, per germline. CDR3 bases: TGTGCCAGTTCCCTAGGGGCCACTGAAGCTTTCTTT. Its protein is CASSLGATEAFF.

A remark on this clone: This same CDR3 is encoded by further DNA sequences in the sample. V is TRBV7-3 and J is TRBJ1-1, with D hard to call. The CDR3 runs 13 residues. V was pared by 5 bases and J by 0 bases, with 7 bases between. The germline V gene encodes CDR1 SGHTA and CDR2 FQGTGA. The CDR3 spells CASSLTVNTEAFF. CDR3 sequence (DNA): TGTGCCAGCAGCCTCACAGTGAACACTGAAGCTTTCTTT.

The gene calls are TRBV19 and TRBJ1-5; 9 bases match TRBD1. CDR1 is LNHDA, CDR2 SQIVND, per germline (reference sequence). This CDR3 contains 14 residues. With V trimmed by 4 bases and J by 8 bases, 6 bases remained unmatched. The CDR3 sequence: CASSTSQGAKPQHF. CDR3 DNA: TGTGCCAGTAGTACTTCACAGGGGGCTAAGCCCCAGCATTTT.